This record concerns one T cell receptor (beta chain) sequence. The sample originates from a study of blood T cell repertoires in COVID-19. Study information: Samples representing acute and convalescent COVID-19 were sourced from the United States, Italy and Spain. PBMCs, B-cell-depleted T cells, or T cells provided the cDNA or gDNA that made up the material.

In the original processing: Estimation of nucleated cell counts was performed using reference gene primer amplification. Measured with immunoSEQ multiplex PCR; TCRdb has only the in-frame clones, and not every one. That table is the source of V, J and clone size, and D and trimming were worked out from the DNA. In the table there are 200,000 to 300,000 clones, 80% to 85% of which are singletons. CDR1 is MDHEN, CDR2 SYDVKM, per germline. The length of the CDR3 is 12 residues. V shed 7 bases, J shed 8 bases, and the junction held 5 bases outside the gene matches. The specimen was peripheral blood. The clonotype originates from a man aged 60 to 75 with acute or convalescent COVID-19. This chain links TRBV28 with TRBJ1-5; 7 bases fit TRBD1. CDR3 residues: CASNYRGEPQHF. The CDR3 bases are TGTGCCAGCAATTACAGGGGAGAGCCCCAGCATTTT.